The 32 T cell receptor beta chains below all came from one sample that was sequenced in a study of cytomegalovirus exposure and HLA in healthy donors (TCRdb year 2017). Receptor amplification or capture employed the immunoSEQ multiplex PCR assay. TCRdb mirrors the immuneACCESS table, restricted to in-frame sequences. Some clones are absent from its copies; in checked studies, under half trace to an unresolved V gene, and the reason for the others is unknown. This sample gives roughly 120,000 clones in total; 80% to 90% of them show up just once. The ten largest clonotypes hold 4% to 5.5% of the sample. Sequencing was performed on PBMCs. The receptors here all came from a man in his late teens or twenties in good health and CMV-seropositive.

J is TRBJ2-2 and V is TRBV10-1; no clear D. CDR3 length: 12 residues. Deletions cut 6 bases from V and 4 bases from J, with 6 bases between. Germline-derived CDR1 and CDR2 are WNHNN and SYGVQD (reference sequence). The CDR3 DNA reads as TGCGCCAGCAGCCGTAGCACCGGGGAGCTGTTTTTT. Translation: CASSRSTGELFF.

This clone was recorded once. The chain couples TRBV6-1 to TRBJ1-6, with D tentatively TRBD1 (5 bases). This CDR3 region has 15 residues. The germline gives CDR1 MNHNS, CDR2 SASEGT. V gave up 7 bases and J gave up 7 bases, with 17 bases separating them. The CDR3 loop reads CASNREGPGNSPLHF. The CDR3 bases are TGTGCCAGCAATAGGGAGGGGCCGGGCAATTCACCCCTCCACTTT.

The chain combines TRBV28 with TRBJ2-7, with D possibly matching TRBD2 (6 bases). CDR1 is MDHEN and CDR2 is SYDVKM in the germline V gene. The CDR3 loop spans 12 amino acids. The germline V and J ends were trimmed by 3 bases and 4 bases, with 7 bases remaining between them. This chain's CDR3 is CASSLGGYEQYF. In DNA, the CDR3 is TGTGCCAGCAGTTTGGGAGGATACGAGCAGTACTTC.

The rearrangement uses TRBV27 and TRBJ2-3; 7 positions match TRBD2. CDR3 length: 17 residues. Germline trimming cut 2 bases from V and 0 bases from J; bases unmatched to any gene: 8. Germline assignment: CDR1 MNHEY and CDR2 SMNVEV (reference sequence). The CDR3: CASSLGRLAVSTDTQYF. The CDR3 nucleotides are TGTGCCAGCAGTTTAGGGAGGCTAGCGGTTAGCACAGATACGCAGTATTTT.

This chain's CDR3 is CASSLAKGQLNYGYTF. Written as DNA, the CDR3 is TGTGCCAGCAGCTTAGCGAAGGGACAGTTAAACTATGGCTACACCTTC. V is TRBV7-9 and J is TRBJ1-2; 7 nucleotides agree with TRBD1. Germline assignment: CDR1 SEHNR and CDR2 FQNEAQ (reference sequence). This CDR3 comprises 16 residues. Trimming at V came to 0 bases and at J to 2 bases, leaving 6 bases not matched to a gene.

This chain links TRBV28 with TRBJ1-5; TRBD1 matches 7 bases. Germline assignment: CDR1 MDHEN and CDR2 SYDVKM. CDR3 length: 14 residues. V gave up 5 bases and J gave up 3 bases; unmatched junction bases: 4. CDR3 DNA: TGTGCCAGCAGTCTGACAGGGTACAATCAGCCCCAGCATTTT. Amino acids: CASSLTGYNQPQHF. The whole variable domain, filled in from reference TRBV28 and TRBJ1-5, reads DVKVTQSSRYLVKRTGEKVFLECVQDMDHENMFWYRQDPGLGLRLIYFSYDVKMKEKGDIPEGYSVSREKKERFSLILESASTNQTSMYLCASSLTGYNQPQHFGDGTRLSIL.

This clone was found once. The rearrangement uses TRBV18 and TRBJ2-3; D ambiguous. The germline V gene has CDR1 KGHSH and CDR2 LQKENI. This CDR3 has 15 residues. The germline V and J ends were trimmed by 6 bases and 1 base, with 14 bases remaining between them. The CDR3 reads CASSPIRERTDTQYF. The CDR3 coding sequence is TGTGCCAGCTCCCCCATACGAGAACGCACAGATACGCAGTATTTT. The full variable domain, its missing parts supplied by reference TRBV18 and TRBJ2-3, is NAGVMQNPRHLVRRRGQEARLRCSPMKGHSHVYWYRQLPEEGLKFMVYLQKENIIDESGMPKERFSAEFPKEGPSILRIQQVVRGDSAAYFCASSPIRERTDTQYFGPGTRLTVL.

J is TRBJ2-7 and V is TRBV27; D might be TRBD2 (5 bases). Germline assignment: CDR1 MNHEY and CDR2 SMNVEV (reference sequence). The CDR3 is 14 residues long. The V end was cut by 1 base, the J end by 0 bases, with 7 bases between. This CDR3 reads CASSLYGSSYEQYF. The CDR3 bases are TGTGCCAGCAGTTTATATGGGAGCTCCTACGAGCAGTACTTC.

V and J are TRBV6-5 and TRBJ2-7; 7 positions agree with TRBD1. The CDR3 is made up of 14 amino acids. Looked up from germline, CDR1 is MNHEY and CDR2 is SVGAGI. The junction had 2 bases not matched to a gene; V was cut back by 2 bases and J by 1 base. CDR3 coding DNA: TGTGCCAGCAGTTACACAGGGGAATCCTACGAGCAGTACTTC. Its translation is CASSYTGESYEQYF.

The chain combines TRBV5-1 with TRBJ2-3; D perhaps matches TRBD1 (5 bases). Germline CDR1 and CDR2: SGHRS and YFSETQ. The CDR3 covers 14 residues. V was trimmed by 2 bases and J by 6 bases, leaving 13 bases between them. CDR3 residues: CASSFGRVLDTQYF. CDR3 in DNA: TGCGCCAGCAGCTTTGGCAGGGTTTTGGATACGCAGTATTTT.

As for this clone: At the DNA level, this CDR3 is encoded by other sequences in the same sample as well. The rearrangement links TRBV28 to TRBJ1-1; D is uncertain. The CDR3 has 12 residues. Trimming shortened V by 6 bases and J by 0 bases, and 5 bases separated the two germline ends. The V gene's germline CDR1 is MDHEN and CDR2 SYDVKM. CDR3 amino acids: CASSPVNTEAFF. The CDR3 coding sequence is TGTGCCAGCAGCCCAGTGAACACTGAAGCTTTCTTT. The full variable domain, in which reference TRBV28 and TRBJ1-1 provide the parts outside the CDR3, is DVKVTQSSRYLVKRTGEKVFLECVQDMDHENMFWYRQDPGLGLRLIYFSYDVKMKEKGDIPEGYSVSREKKERFSLILESASTNQTSMYLCASSPVNTEAFFGQGTRLTVV.

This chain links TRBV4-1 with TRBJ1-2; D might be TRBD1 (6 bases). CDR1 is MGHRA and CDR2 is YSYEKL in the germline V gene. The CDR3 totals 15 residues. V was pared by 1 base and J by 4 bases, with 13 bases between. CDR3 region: CASSQGTEGPYGYTF. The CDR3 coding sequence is TGCGCCAGCAGCCAAGGGACAGAGGGCCCCTATGGCTACACCTTC.

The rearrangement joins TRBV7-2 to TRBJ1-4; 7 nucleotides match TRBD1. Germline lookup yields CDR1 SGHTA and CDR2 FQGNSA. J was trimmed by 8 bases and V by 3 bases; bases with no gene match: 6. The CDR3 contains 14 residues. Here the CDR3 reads CASSFDRVREKLFF. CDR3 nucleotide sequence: TGTGCCAGCAGCTTCGACAGGGTACGCGAAAAACTGTTTTTT.

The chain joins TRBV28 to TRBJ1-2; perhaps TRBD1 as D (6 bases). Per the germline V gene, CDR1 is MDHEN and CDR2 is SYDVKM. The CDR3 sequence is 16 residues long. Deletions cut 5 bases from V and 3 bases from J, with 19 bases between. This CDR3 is CASSKGGRRLDYGYTF. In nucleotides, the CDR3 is TGTGCCAGCAGTAAGGGGGGGCGCAGGCTTGACTATGGCTACACCTTC.

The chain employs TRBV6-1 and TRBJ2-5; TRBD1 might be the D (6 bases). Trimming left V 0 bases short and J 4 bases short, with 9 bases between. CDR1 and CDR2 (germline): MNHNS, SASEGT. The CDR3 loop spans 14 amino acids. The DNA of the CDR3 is TGTGCCAGCAGTGAAGCGGGCAGGGGAGAGACCCAGTACTTC. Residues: CASSEAGRGETQYF.

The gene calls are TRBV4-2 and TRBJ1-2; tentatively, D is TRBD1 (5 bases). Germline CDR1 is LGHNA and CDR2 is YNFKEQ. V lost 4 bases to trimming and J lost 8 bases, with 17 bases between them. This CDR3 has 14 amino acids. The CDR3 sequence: CASSPQGGAQGYTF. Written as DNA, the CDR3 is TGTGCCAGCAGCCCCCAGGGTGGGGCTCAAGGCTACACCTTC.

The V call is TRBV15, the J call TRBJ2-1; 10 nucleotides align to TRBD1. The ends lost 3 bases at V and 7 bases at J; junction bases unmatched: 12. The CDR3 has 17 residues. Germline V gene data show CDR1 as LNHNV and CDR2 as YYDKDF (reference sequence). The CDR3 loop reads CATSRNVPGQGRNEQFF. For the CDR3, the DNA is TGTGCCACCAGCAGGAACGTGCCGGGACAGGGGAGAAATGAGCAGTTCTTC.

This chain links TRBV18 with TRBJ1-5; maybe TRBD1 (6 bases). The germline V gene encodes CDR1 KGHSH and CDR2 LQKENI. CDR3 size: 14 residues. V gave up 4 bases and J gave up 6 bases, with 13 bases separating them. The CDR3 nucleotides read TGTGCCAGCTCACTTGAGACAGGCGCTCAGCCCCAGCATTTT. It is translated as CASSLETGAQPQHF.

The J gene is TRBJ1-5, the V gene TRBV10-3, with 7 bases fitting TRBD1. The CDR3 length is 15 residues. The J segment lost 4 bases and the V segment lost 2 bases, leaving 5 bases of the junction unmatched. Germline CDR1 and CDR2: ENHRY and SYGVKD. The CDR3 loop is CAISERAGGNQPQHF. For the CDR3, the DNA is TGTGCCATCAGTGAGCGGGCAGGGGGTAATCAGCCCCAGCATTTT.

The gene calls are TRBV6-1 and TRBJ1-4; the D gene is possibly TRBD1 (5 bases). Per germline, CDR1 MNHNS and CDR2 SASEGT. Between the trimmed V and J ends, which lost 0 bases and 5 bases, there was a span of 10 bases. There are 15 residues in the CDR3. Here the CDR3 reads CASSEAWQGNEKLFF. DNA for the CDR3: TGTGCCAGCAGTGAAGCTTGGCAGGGAAATGAAAAACTGTTTTTT.

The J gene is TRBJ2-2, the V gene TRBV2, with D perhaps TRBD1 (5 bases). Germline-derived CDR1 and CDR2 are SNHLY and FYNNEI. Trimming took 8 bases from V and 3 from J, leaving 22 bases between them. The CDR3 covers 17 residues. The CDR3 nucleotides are TGTGCCAGCGTAAAAACCGAGGACATTTTTGACACCGGGGAGCTGTTTTTT. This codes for CASVKTEDIFDTGELFF.

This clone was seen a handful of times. The CDR3 region has the DNA TGTGCCAGCAGTGAAAATTCACCGAGGTCTGGAAACACCATATATTTT. Protein product: CASSENSPRSGNTIYF. The J gene is TRBJ1-3, the V gene TRBV2; D uncertain. The CDR3 has 16 amino acids. The V end lost 2 bases, the J end lost 1 base, and 12 bases lay between the germline ends. Germline values: CDR1 SNHLY, CDR2 FYNNEI.

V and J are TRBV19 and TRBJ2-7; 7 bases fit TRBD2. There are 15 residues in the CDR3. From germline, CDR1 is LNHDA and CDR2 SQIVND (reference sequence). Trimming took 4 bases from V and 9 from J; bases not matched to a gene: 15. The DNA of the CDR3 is TGTGCCAGTAGTAAAGCTTTCGGTCCTAGCGGAGTGCAGTACTTC. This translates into CASSKAFGPSGVQYF.

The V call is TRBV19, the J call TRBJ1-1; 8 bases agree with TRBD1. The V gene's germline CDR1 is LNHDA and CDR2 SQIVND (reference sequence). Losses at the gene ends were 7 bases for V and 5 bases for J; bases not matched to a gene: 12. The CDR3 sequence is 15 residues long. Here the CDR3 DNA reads TGTGCCAGTACCCACCTCGGACAGGGAAGGACTGAAGCTTTCTTT. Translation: CASTHLGQGRTEAFF.

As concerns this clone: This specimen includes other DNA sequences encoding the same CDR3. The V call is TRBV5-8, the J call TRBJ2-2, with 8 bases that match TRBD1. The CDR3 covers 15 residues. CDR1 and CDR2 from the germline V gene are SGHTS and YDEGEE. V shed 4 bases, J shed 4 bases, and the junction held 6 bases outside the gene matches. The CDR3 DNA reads TGTGCCAGCAGCCTCGGACAGGGCTTCACCGGGGAGCTGTTTTTT. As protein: CASSLGQGFTGELFF.

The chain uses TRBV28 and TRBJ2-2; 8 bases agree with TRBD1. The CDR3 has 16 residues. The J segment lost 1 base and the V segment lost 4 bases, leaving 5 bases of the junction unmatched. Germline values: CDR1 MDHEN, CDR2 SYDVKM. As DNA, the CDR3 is TGTGCCAGCAGTTGGCCCGGGACAGGGAACACCGGGGAGCTGTTTTTT. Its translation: CASSWPGTGNTGELFF.

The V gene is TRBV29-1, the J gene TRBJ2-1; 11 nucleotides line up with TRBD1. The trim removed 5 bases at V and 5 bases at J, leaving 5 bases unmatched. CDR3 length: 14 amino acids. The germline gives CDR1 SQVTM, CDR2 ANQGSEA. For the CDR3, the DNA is TGCAGCGTTATCCCGGGACAGGGGGACAATGAGCAGTTCTTC. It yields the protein CSVIPGQGDNEQFF.

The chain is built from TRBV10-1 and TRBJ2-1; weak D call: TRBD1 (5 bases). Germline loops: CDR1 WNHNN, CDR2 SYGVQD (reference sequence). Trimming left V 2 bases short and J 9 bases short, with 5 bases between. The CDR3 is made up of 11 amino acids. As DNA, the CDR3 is TGCGCCAGCAGTGAGAGGGGTGAGCAGTTCTTC. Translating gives CASSERGEQFF.

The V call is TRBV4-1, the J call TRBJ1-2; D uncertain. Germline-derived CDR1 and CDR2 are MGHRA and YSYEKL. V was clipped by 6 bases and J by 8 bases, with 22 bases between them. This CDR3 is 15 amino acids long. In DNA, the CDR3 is TGCGCCAGCAGTCCTGGGCCGGGGATCGGTCGGGGCTACACCTTC. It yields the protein CASSPGPGIGRGYTF.

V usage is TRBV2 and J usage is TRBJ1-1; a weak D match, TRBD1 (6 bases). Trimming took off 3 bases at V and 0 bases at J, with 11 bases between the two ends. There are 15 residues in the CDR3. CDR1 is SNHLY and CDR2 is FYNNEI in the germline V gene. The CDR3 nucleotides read TGTGCCAGCAGTGAGTGGACAGATATGAACACTGAAGCTTTCTTT. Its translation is CASSEWTDMNTEAFF.

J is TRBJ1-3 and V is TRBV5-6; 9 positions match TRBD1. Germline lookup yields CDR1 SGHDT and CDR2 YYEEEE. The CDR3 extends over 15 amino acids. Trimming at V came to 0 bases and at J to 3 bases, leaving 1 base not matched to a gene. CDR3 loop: CASSLGDRDGNTIYF. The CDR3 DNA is TGTGCCAGCAGCTTGGGGGACAGGGATGGAAACACCATATATTTT.

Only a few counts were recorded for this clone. For the CDR3, the DNA is TGCAGTGCTCTTCAGGGTTATGGCTACACCTTC. This sequence encodes CSALQGYGYTF. The V and J genes are TRBV20-1 and TRBJ1-2, with D perhaps matching TRBD1 (5 bases). The germline gives CDR1 DFQATT, CDR2 SNEGSKA (reference sequence). The CDR3 totals 11 residues. V was pared by 5 bases and J by 5 bases, with 9 bases between.